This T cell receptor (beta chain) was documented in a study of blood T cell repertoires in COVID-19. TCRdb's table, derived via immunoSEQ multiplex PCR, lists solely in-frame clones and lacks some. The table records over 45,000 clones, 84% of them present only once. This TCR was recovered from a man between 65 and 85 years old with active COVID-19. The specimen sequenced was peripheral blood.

CDR3 bases: TGTGCCAGCAGCTTAGTAACAGGGGGAGCAGATACGCAGTATTTT. Protein product: CASSLVTGGADTQYF. This chain uses TRBV7-9 with TRBJ2-3; TRBD1 agrees at 8 bases. This CDR3 comprises 15 residues. V lost 1 base, J lost 4 bases, and 4 bases stayed unmatched. Per the germline V gene, CDR1 is SEHNR and CDR2 is FQNEAQ (reference sequence). The full variable domain, completed using reference TRBV7-9 and TRBJ2-3, is DTGVSQNPRHKITKRGQNVTFRCDPISEHNRLYWYRQTLGQGPEFLTYFQNEAQLEKSRLLSDRFSAERPKGSFSTLEIQRTEQGDSAMYLCASSLVTGGADTQYFGPGTRLTVL.